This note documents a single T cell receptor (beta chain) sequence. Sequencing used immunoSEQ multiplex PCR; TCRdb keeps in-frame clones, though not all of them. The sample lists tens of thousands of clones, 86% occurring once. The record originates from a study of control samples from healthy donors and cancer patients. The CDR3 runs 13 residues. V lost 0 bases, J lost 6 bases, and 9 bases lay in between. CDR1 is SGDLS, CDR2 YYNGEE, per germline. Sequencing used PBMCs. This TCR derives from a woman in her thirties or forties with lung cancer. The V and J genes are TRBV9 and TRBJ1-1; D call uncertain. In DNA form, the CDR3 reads TGTGCCAGCAGCGTAGGATCGGGAGCTGAAGCTTTCTTT. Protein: CASSVGSGAEAFF.